This T cell receptor beta chain was sequenced for a study of vaccination effects on CD4 cells after COVID-19. CDR1 MNHNS and CDR2 SASEGT come from the germline V gene. Trimming left V 2 bases short and J 8 bases short, with 7 bases between. The CDR3 is 12 residues long. Overall study findings and caveats: The study found marked clonal contraction of infection- and vaccine-induced clones late after vaccination.

As for this clone: Its target is unknown.

Measured with immunoSEQ multiplex PCR; TCRdb has only the in-frame clones, and not every one. The sample lists roughly 25,000 clones, under 75% occurring once. After expansion with viral peptide pools in the ViraFEST assay, antigen-specific CD4+ T cells were sequenced. Scientists isolated CD4+ T cells after a roughly ten-day culture period ended. Having tested negative for nucleocapsid antibodies, the vaccine recipients showed no prior SARS-CoV-2 infection. The genes are TRBV6-1 and TRBJ1-3, with D hard to call. The sequencing used CD4+ T cells from PBMCs cultured with HCoV-OC43 spike peptides, collected before COVID-19 vaccination. Specified subset: HCoV-OC43 spike overlapping peptide pool stimulation. This receptor was obtained from a human donor who received a COVID-19 vaccine. The CDR3 here is CASSESVDTIYF. CDR3 nucleotide sequence: TGTGCCAGCAGTGAATCGGTCGACACCATATATTTT.